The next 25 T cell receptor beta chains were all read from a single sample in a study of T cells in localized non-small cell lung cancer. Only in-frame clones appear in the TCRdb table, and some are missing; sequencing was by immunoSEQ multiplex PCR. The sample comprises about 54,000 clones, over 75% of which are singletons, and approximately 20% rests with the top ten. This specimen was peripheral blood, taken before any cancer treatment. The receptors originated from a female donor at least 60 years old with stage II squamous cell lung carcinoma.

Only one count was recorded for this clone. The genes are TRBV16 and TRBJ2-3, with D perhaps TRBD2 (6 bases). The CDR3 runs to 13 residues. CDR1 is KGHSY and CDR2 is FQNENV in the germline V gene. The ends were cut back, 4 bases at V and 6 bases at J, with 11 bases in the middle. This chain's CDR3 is CASSPWLADTQYF. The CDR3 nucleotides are TGTGCCAGCAGCCCGTGGCTAGCGGATACGCAGTATTTT.

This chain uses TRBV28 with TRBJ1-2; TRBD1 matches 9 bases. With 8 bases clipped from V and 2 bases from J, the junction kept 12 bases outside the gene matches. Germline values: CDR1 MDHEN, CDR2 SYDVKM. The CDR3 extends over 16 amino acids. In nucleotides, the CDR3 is TGTGCCAGCGGCGATGCACGGACAGGGGTGAACTATGGCTACACCTTC. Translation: CASGDARTGVNYGYTF.

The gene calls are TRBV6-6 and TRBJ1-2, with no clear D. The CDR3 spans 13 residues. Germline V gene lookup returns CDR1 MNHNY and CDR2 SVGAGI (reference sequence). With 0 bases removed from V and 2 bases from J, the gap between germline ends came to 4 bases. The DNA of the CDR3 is TGTGCCAGCAGTTACTCTGGGAACTATGGCTACACCTTC. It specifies CASSYSGNYGYTF.

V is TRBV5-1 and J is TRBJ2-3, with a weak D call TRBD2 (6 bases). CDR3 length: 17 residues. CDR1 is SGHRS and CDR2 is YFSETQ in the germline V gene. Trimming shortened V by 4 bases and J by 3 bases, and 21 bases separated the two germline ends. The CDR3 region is CASSPDLRLVPTDTQYF. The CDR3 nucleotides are TGCGCCAGCAGCCCCGACCTACGACTAGTACCAACAGATACGCAGTATTTT.

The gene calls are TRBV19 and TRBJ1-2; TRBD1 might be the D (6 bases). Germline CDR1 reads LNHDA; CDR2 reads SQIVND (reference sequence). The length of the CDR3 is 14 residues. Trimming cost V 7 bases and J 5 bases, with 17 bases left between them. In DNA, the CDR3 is TGTGCCAGTACCGCTAGCGGGGGCGTGTATGGCTACACCTTC. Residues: CASTASGGVYGYTF.

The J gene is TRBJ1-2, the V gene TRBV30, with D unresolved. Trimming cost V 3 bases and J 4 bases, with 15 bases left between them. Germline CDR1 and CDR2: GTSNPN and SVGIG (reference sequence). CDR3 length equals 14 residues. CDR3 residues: CAWSPKGSFYGYTF. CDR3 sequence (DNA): TGTGCCTGGAGCCCAAAGGGTTCCTTCTATGGCTACACCTTC.

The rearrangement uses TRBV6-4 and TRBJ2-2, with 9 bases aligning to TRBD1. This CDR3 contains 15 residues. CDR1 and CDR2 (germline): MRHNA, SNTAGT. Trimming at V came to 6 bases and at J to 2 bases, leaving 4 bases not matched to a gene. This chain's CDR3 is CASSSQGANTGELFF. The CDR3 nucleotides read TGTGCCAGCAGCTCACAGGGGGCTAACACCGGGGAGCTGTTTTTT.

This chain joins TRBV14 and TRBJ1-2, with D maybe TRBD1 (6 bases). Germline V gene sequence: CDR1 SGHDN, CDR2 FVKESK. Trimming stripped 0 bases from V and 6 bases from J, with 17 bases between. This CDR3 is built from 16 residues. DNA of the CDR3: TGTGCCAGCAGCCAAGAGGTCCCGGCAGGGGTGGATGGCTACACCTTC. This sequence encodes CASSQEVPAGVDGYTF.

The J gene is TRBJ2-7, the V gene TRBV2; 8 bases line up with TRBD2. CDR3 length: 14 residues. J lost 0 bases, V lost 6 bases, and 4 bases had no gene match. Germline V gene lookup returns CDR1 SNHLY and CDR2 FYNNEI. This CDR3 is CASSAGLASYEQYF. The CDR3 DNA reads TGTGCCAGCAGCGCCGGACTAGCCTCCTACGAGCAGTACTTC.

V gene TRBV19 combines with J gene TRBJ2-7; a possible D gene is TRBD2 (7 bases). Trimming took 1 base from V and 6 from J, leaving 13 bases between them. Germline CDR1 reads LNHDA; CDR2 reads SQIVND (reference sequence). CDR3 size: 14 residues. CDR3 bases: TGTGCCAGTAGTATAGTGGGGGGGCACAGCGAGCAGTACTTC. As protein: CASSIVGGHSEQYF.

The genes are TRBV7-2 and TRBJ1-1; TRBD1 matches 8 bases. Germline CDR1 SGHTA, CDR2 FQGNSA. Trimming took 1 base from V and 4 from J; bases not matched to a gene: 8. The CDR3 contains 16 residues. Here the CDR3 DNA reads TGTGCCAGCAGCTTAGTACGGGCAGGGGGCTTCACTGAAGCTTTCTTT. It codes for CASSLVRAGGFTEAFF. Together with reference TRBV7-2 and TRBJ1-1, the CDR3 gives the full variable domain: GAGVSQSPSNKVTEKGKDVELRCDPISGHTALYWYRQSLGQGLEFLIYFQGNSAPDKSGLPSDRFSAERTGGSVSTLTIQRTQQEDSAVYLCASSLVRAGGFTEAFFGQGTRLTVV.

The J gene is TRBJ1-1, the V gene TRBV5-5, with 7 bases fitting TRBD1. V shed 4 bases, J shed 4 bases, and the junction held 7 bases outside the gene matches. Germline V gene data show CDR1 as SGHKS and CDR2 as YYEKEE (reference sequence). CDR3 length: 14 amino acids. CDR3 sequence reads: CASSHTGVGTEAFF. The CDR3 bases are TGTGCCAGCAGCCATACAGGGGTTGGCACTGAAGCTTTCTTT.

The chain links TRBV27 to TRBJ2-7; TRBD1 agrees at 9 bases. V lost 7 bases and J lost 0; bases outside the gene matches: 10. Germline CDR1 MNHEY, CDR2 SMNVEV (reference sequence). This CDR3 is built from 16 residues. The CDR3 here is CASTEAGTGNSYEQYF. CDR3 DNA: TGTGCCAGCACCGAGGCCGGGACAGGGAACTCCTACGAGCAGTACTTC.

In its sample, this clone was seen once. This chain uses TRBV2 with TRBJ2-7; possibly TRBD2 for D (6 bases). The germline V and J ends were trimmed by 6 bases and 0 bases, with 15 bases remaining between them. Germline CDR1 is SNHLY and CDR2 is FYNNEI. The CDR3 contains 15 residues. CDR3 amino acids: CASSPAGAVSYEQYF. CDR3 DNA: TGTGCCAGCAGCCCAGCGGGTGCCGTCTCCTACGAGCAGTACTTC.

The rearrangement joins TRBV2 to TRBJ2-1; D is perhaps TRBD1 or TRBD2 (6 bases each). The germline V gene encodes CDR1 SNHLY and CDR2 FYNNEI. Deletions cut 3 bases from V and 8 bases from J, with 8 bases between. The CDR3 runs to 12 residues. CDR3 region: CASSEGGYEQFF. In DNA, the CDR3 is TGTGCCAGCAGTGAGGGGGGCTATGAGCAGTTCTTC. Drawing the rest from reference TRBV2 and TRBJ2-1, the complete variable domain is EPEVTQTPSHQVTQMGQEVILRCVPISNHLYFYWYRQILGQKVEFLVSFYNNEISEKSEIFDDQFSVERPDGSNFTLKIRSTKLEDSAMYFCASSEGGYEQFFGPGTRLTVL.

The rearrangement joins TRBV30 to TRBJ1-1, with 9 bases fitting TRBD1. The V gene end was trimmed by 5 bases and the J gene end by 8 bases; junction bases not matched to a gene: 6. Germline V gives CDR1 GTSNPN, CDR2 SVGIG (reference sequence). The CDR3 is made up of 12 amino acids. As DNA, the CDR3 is TGTGCCTGGGGAAGGGGACAGGGAGAAGCTTTCTTT. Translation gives CAWGRGQGEAFF.

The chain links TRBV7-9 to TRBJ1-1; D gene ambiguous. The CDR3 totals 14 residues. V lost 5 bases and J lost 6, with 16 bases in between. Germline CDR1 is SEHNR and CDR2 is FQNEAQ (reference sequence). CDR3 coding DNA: TGTGCCAGCAGCGAAAGGGTTTTGGGAGCTGAAGCTTTCTTT. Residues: CASSERVLGAEAFF.

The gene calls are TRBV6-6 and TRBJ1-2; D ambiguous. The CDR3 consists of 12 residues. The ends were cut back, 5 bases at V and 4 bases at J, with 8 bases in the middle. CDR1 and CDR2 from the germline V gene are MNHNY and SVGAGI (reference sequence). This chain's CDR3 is CASSNEIYGYTF. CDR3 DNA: TGTGCCAGCAGTAATGAGATCTATGGCTACACCTTC.

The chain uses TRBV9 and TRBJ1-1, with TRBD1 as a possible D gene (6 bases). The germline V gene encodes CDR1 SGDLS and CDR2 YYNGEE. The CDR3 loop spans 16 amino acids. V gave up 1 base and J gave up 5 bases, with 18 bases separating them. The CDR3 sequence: CASSVRWGAEVTEAFF. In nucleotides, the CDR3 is TGTGCCAGCAGCGTACGGTGGGGGGCTGAGGTGACTGAAGCTTTCTTT.

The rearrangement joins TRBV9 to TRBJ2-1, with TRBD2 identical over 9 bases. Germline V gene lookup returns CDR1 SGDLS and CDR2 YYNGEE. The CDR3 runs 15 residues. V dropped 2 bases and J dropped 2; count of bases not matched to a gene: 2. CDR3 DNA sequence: TGTGCCAGCAGCGTGGTAGCGGGGGCCTACAATGAGCAGTTCTTC. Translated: CASSVVAGAYNEQFF.

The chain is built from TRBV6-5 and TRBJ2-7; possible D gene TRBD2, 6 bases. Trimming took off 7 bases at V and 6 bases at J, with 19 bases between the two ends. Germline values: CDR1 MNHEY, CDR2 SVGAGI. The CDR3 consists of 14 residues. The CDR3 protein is CASTSPRGGSEQYF. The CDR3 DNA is TGTGCCAGCACCTCTCCCCGGGGAGGTTCCGAGCAGTACTTC.

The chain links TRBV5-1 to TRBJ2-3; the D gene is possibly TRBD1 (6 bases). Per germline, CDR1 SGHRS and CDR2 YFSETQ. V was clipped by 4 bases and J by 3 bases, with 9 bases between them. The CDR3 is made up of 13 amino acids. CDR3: CASSRDTTDTQYF. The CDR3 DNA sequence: TGCGCCAGCAGCAGGGACACTACAGATACGCAGTATTTT.

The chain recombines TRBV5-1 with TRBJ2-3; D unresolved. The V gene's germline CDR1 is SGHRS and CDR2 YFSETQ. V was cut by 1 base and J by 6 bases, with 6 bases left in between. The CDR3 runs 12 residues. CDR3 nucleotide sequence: TGCGCCAGCAGCTTGAAGGCCGATACGCAGTATTTT. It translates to CASSLKADTQYF. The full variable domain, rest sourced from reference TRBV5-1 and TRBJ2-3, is KAGVTQTPRYLIKTRGQQVTLSCSPISGHRSVSWYQQTPGQGLQFLFEYFSETQRNKGNFPGRFSGRQFSNSRSEMNVSTLELGDSALYLCASSLKADTQYFGPGTRLTVL.

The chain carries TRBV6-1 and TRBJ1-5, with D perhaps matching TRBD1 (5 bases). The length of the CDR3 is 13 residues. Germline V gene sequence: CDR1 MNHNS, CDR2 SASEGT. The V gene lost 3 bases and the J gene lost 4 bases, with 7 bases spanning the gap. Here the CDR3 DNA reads TGTGCCAGCAGTGACAGGGAGAATCAGCCCCAGCATTTT. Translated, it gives CASSDRENQPQHF.

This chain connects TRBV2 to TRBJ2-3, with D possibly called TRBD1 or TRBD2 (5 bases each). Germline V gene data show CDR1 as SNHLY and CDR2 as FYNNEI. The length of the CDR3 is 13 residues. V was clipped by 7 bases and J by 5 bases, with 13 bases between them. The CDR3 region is CASTEGRRDTQYF. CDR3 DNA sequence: TGTGCCAGCACCGAGGGACGGAGAGATACGCAGTATTTT.